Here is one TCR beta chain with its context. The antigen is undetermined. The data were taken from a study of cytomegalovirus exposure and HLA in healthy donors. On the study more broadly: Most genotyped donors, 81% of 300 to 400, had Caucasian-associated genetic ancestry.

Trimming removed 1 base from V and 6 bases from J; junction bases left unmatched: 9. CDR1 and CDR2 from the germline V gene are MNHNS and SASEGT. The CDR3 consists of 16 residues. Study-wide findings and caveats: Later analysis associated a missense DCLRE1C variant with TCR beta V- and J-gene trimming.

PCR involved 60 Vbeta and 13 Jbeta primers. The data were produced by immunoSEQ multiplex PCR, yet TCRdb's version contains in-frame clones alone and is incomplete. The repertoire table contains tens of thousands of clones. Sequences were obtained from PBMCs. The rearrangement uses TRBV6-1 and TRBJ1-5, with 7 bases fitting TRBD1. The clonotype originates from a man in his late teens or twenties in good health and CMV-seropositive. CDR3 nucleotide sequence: TGTGCCAGCAGTGAAGGGGTAGGGGGCGCGGGTCAGCCCCAGCATTTT. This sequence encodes CASSEGVGGAGQPQHF.